A selection of T cell receptor beta chains follows, all from one sample in a study of graft-versus-host responses after intestinal transplantation. Libraries were prepared by immunoSEQ multiplex PCR; TCRdb keeps only in-frame clonotypes and omits some of them. The top ten clones hold approximately 0.84% of a sample with more than 85,000 clones, roughly 85% of them seen once. Their recognized antigens are unknown. Material: unstimulated CD4+ T cells sorted from spleen or lymph node cells, obtained before intestinal transplant. These receptors all come from a human donor who received an intestinal transplant. The CDR3 runs from the conserved cysteine through the conserved F or W. A D gene is named only where the DNA matches it firmly. Clone sizes are given selectively: once, few, many, or a class where the clone is expanded.

NA	TRBV15	NA	TRBJ1-4	TGTGCCACCAGCGGGGGAGGCAGGGAGAATGAAAAACTGTTTTTT	CATSGGGRENEKLFF
NA	TRBV5-4	NA	TRBJ1-1	TGTGCCAGCACCTCTCCAGGACAGAACACTGAAGCTTTCTTT	CASTSPGQNTEAFF
NA	TRBV27	NA	TRBJ2-3	TGTGCCACCCGGGGGAGCCTAGGGACAGATACGCAGTATTTT	CATRGSLGTDTQYF
NA	TRBV27	TRBD1	TRBJ1-6	TGTGCCAGCAGTTTCGACAGGGGAAATTCACCCCTCCACTTT	CASSFDRGNSPLHF
NA	TRBV5-1	NA	TRBJ2-1	TGCGCCAGCAGCTTACAGGGTTTGGACAATGAGCAGTTCTTC	CASSLQGLDNEQFF
NA	TRBV4-1	TRBD2	TRBJ2-1	TGCGCCAGCAGCCAAACAGGCGGGAGAAGGTACAATGAGCAGTTCTTC	CASSQTGGRRYNEQFF
NA	TRBV18	NA	TRBJ1-2	TGTGCCAGCTCACCCTTAACGGGAGACTATGGCTACACCTTC	CASSPLTGDYGYTF
NA	TRBV15	TRBD2	TRBJ2-7	TGTGCCACCAGCAGAGAGCGGGGGTTCGGGTACGAGCAGTACTTC	CATSRERGFGYEQYF
NA	TRBV21-1	NA	TRBJ2-7	TGTGCCAGCAGCAAAGAACAGGGCCCCTACGAGCAGTACTTC	CASSKEQGPYEQYF
NA	TRBV9	NA	TRBJ2-5	TGTGCCAGCAGCGTAGCCACCGGGGGGCGGGGAGAGACCCAGTACTTC	CASSVATGGRGETQYF
NA	TRBV28	NA	TRBJ2-2	TGTGCCAGCGCCCCGGGTTCCTACGGGGAGCTGTTTTTT	CASAPGSYGELFF
NA	TRBV28	TRBD1	TRBJ2-7	TGTGCCAGCAATCGGGGCCCAGGACAGGGATCCTACGAGCAGTACTTC	CASNRGPGQGSYEQYF
NA	TRBV28	NA	TRBJ2-3	TGTGCCAGCAGTAGGAGCGGCACAGATACGCAGTATTTT	CASSRSGTDTQYF
NA	TRBV7-8	NA	TRBJ1-1	TGTGCCAGCAGCTCGGAGGGTGAAGCTTTCTTT	CASSSEGEAFF
NA	TRBV6-4	NA	TRBJ2-1	TGTGCCAGCAGTCAAAGCGTTGCGAGCTCCTACAATGAGCAGTTCTTC	CASSQSVASSYNEQFF
NA	TRBV2	TRBD1	TRBJ1-1	TGTGCCAGCAGTGGCCAGGGGGGCACTGAAGCTTTCTTT	CASSGQGGTEAFF
NA	TRBV5-1	NA	TRBJ2-2	TGCGCCAGCAGCTTGGCCGGCAGGGGTACCGGGGAGCTGTTTTTT	CASSLAGRGTGELFF
NA	TRBV2	NA	TRBJ2-3	TGTGCCAGCAAAACAATCACAGATACGCAGTATTTT	CASKTITDTQYF
NA	TRBV5-1	NA	TRBJ1-5	TGCGCCAGCAGCCTAAGGTTCGGGGGGGGGAATCAGCCCCAGCATTTT	CASSLRFGGGNQPQHF
NA	TRBV29-1	TRBD2	TRBJ2-4	TGCAGCGTTGAATACTCTAGCGGAAACATTCAGTACTTC	CSVEYSSGNIQYF
NA	TRBV18	NA	TRBJ2-4	TGTGCCAGCTCACCAGTGGGGGAGAGGGGGAACATTCAGTACTTC	CASSPVGERGNIQYF
NA	TRBV2	TRBD2	TRBJ2-7	TGTGCCAGCGATATGACTAGCGGCTACGAGCAGTACTTC	CASDMTSGYEQYF
NA	TRBV9	TRBD1	TRBJ2-1	TGTGCCAGCAGCGTAGACAGGGGCCCCTACAATGAGCAGTTCTTC	CASSVDRGPYNEQFF
few	TRBV5-1	NA	TRBJ1-1	TGCGCCAGCAGCTTGGGCGAGGAGAACACTGAAGCTTTCTTT	CASSLGEENTEAFF
few	TRBV7-8	NA	TRBJ2-1	TGTGCCAGCAGTCCGTACAATGAGCAGTTCTTC	CASSPYNEQFF
once	TRBV11-2	TRBD1	TRBJ2-7	TGTGCCAGCAGCTGGGACAGGGGACAGTACGAGCAGTACTTC	CASSWDRGQYEQYF
NA	TRBV4-3	TRBD1	TRBJ2-7	TGCGCCAGCAGCCAAGATTTAGCACAGGGGGCCTACGAGCAGTACTTC	CASSQDLAQGAYEQYF
once	TRBV5-1	NA	TRBJ2-5	TGCGCCAGCAGCGAGGCAGGGTCCGGGGAGACCCAGTACTTC	CASSEAGSGETQYF
NA	TRBV6-5	NA	TRBJ1-5	TGTGCCAGCAGTCGAACAGGGTCTGGCAATCAGCCCCAGCATTTT	CASSRTGSGNQPQHF
NA	TRBV5-1	NA	TRBJ2-1	TGCGCCAGCGCCGGAGGGTCTTACAATGAGCAGTTCTTC	CASAGGSYNEQFF
NA	TRBV18	NA	TRBJ1-3	TGTGCCAGCTCACCAAACCTCCCCTACTCTGGAAACACCATATATTTT	CASSPNLPYSGNTIYF
NA	TRBV4-2	TRBD2	TRBJ2-3	TGTGCCAGCAGCCTGCGACTAGCGGGGGGCACAGATACGCAGTATTTT	CASSLRLAGGTDTQYF
NA	TRBV2	TRBD2	TRBJ2-1	TGTGCCAGCAGTGAGATCAGCGGGGCCTACAATGAGCAGTTCTTC	CASSEISGAYNEQFF
NA	TRBV5-1	NA	TRBJ1-1	TGCGCCAGCAGCGAACAGGGGAACACTGAAGCTTTCTTT	CASSEQGNTEAFF
NA	TRBV9	NA	TRBJ1-3	TGTGCCAGCAGCGTAGCCCAGGGAGGAAACACCATATATTTT	CASSVAQGGNTIYF
NA	TRBV2	TRBD1	TRBJ2-5	TGTGCCAGCACAGGGGGTGGGGAGACCCAGTACTTC	CASTGGGETQYF
few	TRBV6-1	TRBD1	TRBJ2-7	TGTGCCAGCAGTGAAGGCGTACAGGGGTACGAGCAGTACTTC	CASSEGVQGYEQYF
NA	TRBV5-8	NA	TRBJ2-1	TGTGCCAGCAGCTTAGGGAGACTAGGCACCAATGAGCAGTTCTTC	CASSLGRLGTNEQFF
once	TRBV5-1	TRBD2	TRBJ2-2	TGCGCCAGCAGCTTGAGTAGCGGGGCCCCCGGGGAGCTGTTTTTT	CASSLSSGAPGELFF
few	TRBV2	TRBD2	TRBJ2-7	TGTGCCAGCAGTGAGGGAAGCGGGAGGTCGATCGAGCAGTACTTC	CASSEGSGRSIEQYF
few	TRBV10-2	NA	TRBJ2-1	TGCGCCAGCAGTGCGGGAAGATTGGATGATGAGCAGTTCTTC	CASSAGRLDDEQFF
NA	TRBV28	NA	TRBJ2-1	TGTGCCAGCAGTCTTATAGCGGGACAGATCAATGAGCAGTTCTTC	CASSLIAGQINEQFF
once	TRBV27	TRBD1	TRBJ2-7	TGTGCCAGCAGTATTAGGACAGGGGGTTACGAGCAGTACTTC	CASSIRTGGYEQYF
NA	TRBV6-5	TRBD1	TRBJ1-1	TGTGCCAGCAGAGAGATCGGACAGGGGAATTTCGAAGCTTTCTTT	CASREIGQGNFEAFF
NA	TRBV2	NA	TRBJ1-2	TGTGCCAGCAGTCCAGGGAGCGGGAACTATGGCTACACCTTC	CASSPGSGNYGYTF
NA	TRBV9	TRBD1	TRBJ2-1	TGTGCCACCGGACAGGGGTATGGTGAGCAGTTCTTC	CATGQGYGEQFF
once	TRBV28	TRBD1	TRBJ1-2	TGTGCCAGCAGTTTACGACAGGGGACGTGCACCTTC	CASSLRQGTCTF
NA	TRBV29-1	TRBD2	TRBJ2-1	TGCAGCGTTTCGACTAGCGGGGGGACCCTCGGGGAGCAGTTCTTC	CSVSTSGGTLGEQFF
NA	TRBV15	NA	TRBJ2-7	TGTGCCATCTTGGGACAATCCTACGAGCAGTACTTC	CAILGQSYEQYF
NA	TRBV7-2	NA	TRBJ2-1	TGTGCCAGCAGCTTAAGCGGAGGGTACAATGAGCAGTTCTTC	CASSLSGGYNEQFF
few	TRBV29-1	TRBD1	TRBJ2-3	TGCAGCGTCGGACAGGGGGGAGATACGCAGTATTTT	CSVGQGGDTQYF
NA	TRBV6-5	NA	TRBJ1-6	TGTGCCAGCAGTTACGATCGGTGGAGTAATTCACCCCTCCACTTT	CASSYDRWSNSPLHF
NA	TRBV5-1	NA	TRBJ2-1	TGCGCCAGCAGCCTACCTATGTATGAGCAGTTCTTC	CASSLPMYEQFF
NA	TRBV6-5	NA	TRBJ2-7	TGTGCCACCCAGAGGTTAGCTTCCTACGAGCAGTACTTC	CATQRLASYEQYF
NA	TRBV23-1	TRBD1	TRBJ1-3	TGCGCCAGCCTCTTACAGGGGGCGTCTGGAAACACCATATATTTT	CASLLQGASGNTIYF
once	TRBV27	NA	TRBJ2-7	TGTGCCAGCAGTTTCGCCTTGGGCCAGTCCTACGAGCAGTACTTC	CASSFALGQSYEQYF
few	TRBV7-8	NA	TRBJ2-1	TGTGCCAGCACCTCGCGGGGGCAGAACAATGAGCAGTTCTTC	CASTSRGQNNEQFF